This TCR beta chain was sequenced in a study of blood T cell repertoires in COVID-19. Study information: COVID-19 samples, acute and convalescent, were from the United States, Italy and Spain. Sample material is recorded as cDNA or gDNA derived from T cells, B-cell-depleted T cells, or PBMCs.

In germline, CDR1 is MDHEN, CDR2 SYDVKM. CDR3 length: 13 residues. Between the trimmed V and J ends, which lost 2 bases and 1 base, there was a span of 6 bases. This clone has just one count. Authors' processing steps: Estimation of nucleated cell counts relied on the amplification of reference gene primers. The data were produced by immunoSEQ multiplex PCR, yet TCRdb's version contains in-frame clones alone and is incomplete. V, J and clone size were drawn from that table, and D and trimming were deduced from the DNA. The sample shows about 47,000 clones, around 86% of them seen only once. The source is a human donor with acute or convalescent COVID-19. The donor label of this sample is uncertain. This rearrangement joins TRBV28 to TRBJ2-7; maybe TRBD2 (6 bases). The sample taken for sequencing was peripheral blood. CDR3: CASSLGGSYEQYF. The CDR3 DNA reads TGTGCCAGCAGTTTAGGGGGGTCCTACGAGCAGTACTTC.